The following is a T cell receptor beta chain sequence with its context. These data are taken from a study of blood T cell repertoires in COVID-19. CDR3 size: 15 residues. The V gene's germline CDR1 is SGDLS and CDR2 YYNGEE. V lost 0 bases and J 0 bases, leaving 7 bases between the germline ends. This table comes from immunoSEQ multiplex PCR, and its TCRdb copy is limited to in-frame clones, with some not included. The profile shows approximately 150,000 clones, about four fifths of them singletons. This clonotype originated in a woman older than 75 with acute or convalescent COVID-19. This rearrangement joins TRBV9 to TRBJ2-1; D gene uncertain. Sequences were obtained from peripheral blood. This CDR3 is CASSVVSSSYNEQFF. CDR3 nucleotides: TGTGCCAGCAGCGTAGTGTCCAGCTCCTACAATGAGCAGTTCTTC.